One sample yielded the 29 T cell receptor beta chains listed below, sequenced in a study of T cell changes during pregnancy in multiple sclerosis. The method was immunoSEQ multiplex PCR; TCRdb's version includes in-frame clones alone and lacks a portion of them. Of around 33,000 clones detected, nearly 90% appear once; the ten largest clones hold roughly 0.6%. This specimen was CD4+ T cells from peripheral blood mononuclear cells, taken in the third trimester of pregnancy. The receptors originated from a female donor in good health, enrolled as a control in a pregnancy study.

The chain combines TRBV12-5 with TRBJ2-7; 8 bases are a match to TRBD1. Germline CDR1 LGHNT, CDR2 FRNRAP. Trimming took 5 bases from V and 0 from J; bases not matched to a gene: 18. This CDR3 has 19 amino acids. In DNA form, the CDR3 reads TGTGCTAGTGGTCCGTACGACAGGGGCCTGCTAGTTGGCTCCTACGAGCAGTACTTC. Amino acid sequence: CASGPYDRGLLVGSYEQYF.

Within the sample, this clone is medium-sized. The chain couples TRBV29-1 to TRBJ1-1; the match to TRBD1 covers 9 bases. Germline CDR1 reads SQVTM; CDR2 reads ANQGSEA. The CDR3 runs 14 residues. J was trimmed by 6 bases and V by 7 bases; bases with no gene match: 12. This CDR3 reads CSGGTGLEDSEAFF. The DNA of the CDR3 is TGCAGCGGGGGGACAGGGTTGGAGGACTCTGAAGCTTTCTTT.

The chain combines TRBV19 with TRBJ2-3, with 7 bases fitting TRBD1. Germline V CDR1 and CDR2: LNHDA, SQIVND (reference sequence). This CDR3 is built from 14 residues. The trim removed 5 bases at V and 2 bases at J, leaving 4 bases unmatched. The CDR3 DNA reads as TGTGCCAGTAGTCACAGGGGAATCACAGATACGCAGTATTTT. It codes for CASSHRGITDTQYF. Supplemented by reference TRBV19 and TRBJ2-3, the full variable domain reads DGGITQSPKYLFRKEGQNVTLSCEQNLNHDAMYWYRQDPGQGLRLIYYSQIVNDFQKGDIAEGYSVSREKKESFPLTVTSAQKNPTAFYLCASSHRGITDTQYFGPGTRLTVL.

The chain has TRBV19 and TRBJ1-2; a possible D gene is TRBD1 (6 bases). Germline values: CDR1 LNHDA, CDR2 SQIVND (reference sequence). V lost 7 bases to trimming and J lost 4 bases, with 25 bases between them. The CDR3 loop spans 17 amino acids. Here the CDR3 DNA reads TGTGCCAGTACCCAGGCGGGGGCTGCCCAGGGAGGCTATGGCTACACCTTC. Translation: CASTQAGAAQGGYGYTF. Looking up the rest from reference TRBV19 and TRBJ1-2 gives the full variable domain: DGGITQSPKYLFRKEGQNVTLSCEQNLNHDAMYWYRQDPGQGLRLIYYSQIVNDFQKGDIAEGYSVSREKKESFPLTVTSAQKNPTAFYLCASTQAGAAQGGYGYTFGSGTRLTVV.

The chain links TRBV6-1 to TRBJ1-2; 7 bases match TRBD1. Germline assignment: CDR1 MNHNS and CDR2 SASEGT. Trimming at V came to 4 bases and at J to 6 bases, leaving 11 bases not matched to a gene. This CDR3 region has 15 residues. The CDR3 protein is CASSALTGERDGYTF. As DNA, the CDR3 is TGTGCCAGCAGTGCTCTAACAGGGGAGAGGGATGGCTACACCTTC.

The V gene is TRBV7-2, the J gene TRBJ2-5; tentatively, D is TRBD1 (6 bases). Gene TRBJ2-7 matches the end of the DNA better, so the J call may be wrong. CDR1 is SGHTA and CDR2 is FQGNSA in the germline V gene. The CDR3 is 13 residues long. This CDR3 is CASSLEGGYEQYF. For the CDR3, the DNA is TGTGCCAGCAGCTTAGAAGGGGGCTACGAGCAGTACTTC.

The chain employs TRBV29-1 and TRBJ1-2; no definite D call. V was cut by 3 bases and J by 4 bases, with 12 bases left in between. The CDR3 has 13 amino acids. The germline V gene has CDR1 SQVTM and CDR2 ANQGSEA. The CDR3 protein is CSVDEGLGYGYTF. In DNA form, the CDR3 reads TGCAGCGTTGACGAGGGCCTGGGCTATGGCTACACCTTC. The complete variable domain, with remaining parts taken from reference TRBV29-1 and TRBJ1-2, reads SAVISQKPSRDICQRGTSLTIQCQVDSQVTMMFWYRQQPGQSLTLIATANQGSEATYESGFVIDKFPISRPNLTFSTLTVSNMSPEDSSIYLCSVDEGLGYGYTFGSGTRLTVV.

The V gene is TRBV4-2, the J gene TRBJ2-2, with 13 bases that match TRBD2. This CDR3 has 19 residues. V was clipped by 1 base and J by 6 bases; unmatched bases: 11. Germline V lookup: CDR1 LGHNA, CDR2 YNFKEQ. This CDR3 is CASSQGGSRTSGSAGELFF. CDR3 bases: TGTGCCAGCAGCCAAGGAGGGTCTCGGACTAGCGGGAGTGCCGGGGAGCTGTTTTTT.

The chain joins TRBV5-6 to TRBJ1-5; D remains unclear. V was cut by 0 bases and J by 5 bases, with 12 bases left in between. CDR1 is SGHDT and CDR2 is YYEEEE in the germline V gene. The CDR3 contains 15 residues. CDR3 bases: TGTGCCAGCAGCTTGGCGGGGAGGTCCGATCAGCCCCAGCATTTT. Its translation: CASSLAGRSDQPQHF.

This sequence joins TRBV30 and TRBJ2-7; D might be TRBD1 (5 bases). The germline CDR1 and CDR2 sequences are GTSNPN and SVGIG (reference sequence). The CDR3 runs to 14 residues. Trimming removed 3 bases from V and 2 bases from J, with 14 bases in between. CDR3 region: CAWRRTSNTYEQYF. The CDR3 nucleotides read TGTGCCTGGAGACGGACATCGAACACCTACGAGCAGTACTTC.

V and J are TRBV10-2 and TRBJ1-6; no clear D. Deletions cut 4 bases from V and 5 bases from J, with 9 bases between. The CDR3 has 14 residues. Germline V gene sequence: CDR1 WSHSY, CDR2 SAAADI. CDR3 sequence (DNA): TGCGCCAGCAGTGGGATAGCCGATAATTCACCCCTCCACTTT. It yields the protein CASSGIADNSPLHF.

CDR3 sequence reads: CASSVATGTDYGYTF. CDR3 bases: TGTGCCAGTAGTGTCGCTACCGGGACAGACTATGGCTACACCTTC. The rearrangement joins TRBV19 to TRBJ1-2; 7 nucleotides agree with TRBD1. In germline, CDR1 is LNHDA, CDR2 SQIVND (reference sequence). After removal of 5 bases from V and 3 bases from J, the junction contained 9 bases not matched to a gene. The CDR3 is made up of 15 amino acids.

The J gene is TRBJ2-1, the V gene TRBV19; 9 bases map to TRBD2. This CDR3 is built from 12 residues. The V gene's germline CDR1 is LNHDA and CDR2 SQIVND (reference sequence). V lost 3 bases and J lost 15; bases outside the gene matches: 6. The CDR3 region is CASSILGTSLFF. As DNA, the CDR3 is TGTGCCAGTAGTATTTTAGGGACTAGCTTGTTCTTC.

The chain joins TRBV2 to TRBJ1-2, with 8 bases matching TRBD1. Germline-derived CDR1 and CDR2 are SNHLY and FYNNEI. J was trimmed by 5 bases and V by 4 bases; bases with no gene match: 9. CDR3 length equals 15 residues. The CDR3 protein is CASSGGQAVGYGYTF. CDR3 nucleotide sequence: TGTGCCAGCAGTGGGGGACAGGCGGTGGGGTATGGCTACACCTTC.

The table lists this clone with a count of one. The chain joins TRBV6-1 to TRBJ1-1; weak D call: TRBD1 (6 bases). Germline assignment: CDR1 MNHNS and CDR2 SASEGT. The ends were cut back, 4 bases at V and 4 bases at J, with 16 bases in the middle. The CDR3 runs to 15 residues. CDR3 sequence (DNA): TGTGCCAGCAGTGCCGTGACAGGCCACGGCACTGAAGCTTTCTTT. Translated: CASSAVTGHGTEAFF.

V and J are TRBV18 and TRBJ2-3; D gene ambiguous. Trimming removed 1 base at V and 5 bases at J, with 7 bases between. CDR3 size: 13 residues. CDR1 and CDR2 from the germline V gene are KGHSH and LQKENI. For the CDR3, the DNA is TGTGCCAGCTCACCACGACTCGAAGATACGCAGTATTTT. It encodes CASSPRLEDTQYF.

Comments on this clone: One end of the junction is discordant with germline, which a read error may explain. The V gene is TRBV7-2, the J gene TRBJ1-6; 7 bases align to TRBD1. The CDR3 sequence is 14 residues long. Germline V CDR1 and CDR2: SGHTA, FQGNSA. The CDR3 loop reads CASSLAGGNSPLHF. The CDR3 DNA follows: TGTGCCAGCAGCTTGGCAGGGGGGAATTCTCCCCTCCACTTT.

The chain joins TRBV6-5 to TRBJ2-1; D possibly corresponds to TRBD2 (6 bases). Trimming removed 7 bases from V and 2 bases from J, with 15 bases in between. Germline V CDR1 and CDR2: MNHEY, SVGAGI. This CDR3 has 15 residues. The DNA for the CDR3 is TGTGCCAGCACCAGGCGGGGCGGGGCCTACAATGAGCAGTTCTTC. Residues: CASTRRGGAYNEQFF.

In DNA, the CDR3 is TGTGCCAGCAGTCCTACCCAAGAGACCCAGTACTTC. Its protein is CASSPTQETQYF. The chain is built from TRBV6-1 and TRBJ2-5; D gene uncertain. This CDR3 has 12 residues. V was clipped by 5 bases and J by 1 base, with 5 bases between them. Germline CDR1 MNHNS, CDR2 SASEGT.

The chain couples TRBV7-2 to TRBJ1-1; no definite D call. The ends were cut back, 1 base at V and 4 bases at J, with 7 bases in the middle. The CDR3 totals 13 residues. Per germline, CDR1 SGHTA and CDR2 FQGNSA. CDR3 sequence reads: CASSLEQSTEAFF. In DNA form, the CDR3 reads TGTGCCAGCAGCTTAGAACAGAGCACTGAAGCTTTCTTT.

The CDR3 bases are TGTGCCATCAGTGAGTCGGGGCAGGGGGCTTCCGAGCAGTACTTC. Translated: CAISESGQGASEQYF. This rearrangement joins TRBV10-3 to TRBJ2-7, with 8 bases that match TRBD1. After removal of 0 bases from V and 6 bases from J, the junction contained 7 bases not matched to a gene. CDR1 and CDR2 from the germline V gene are ENHRY and SYGVKD. The CDR3 runs to 15 residues.

Comments on this clone: Other DNA sequences in the same sample also yield this CDR3. This rearrangement joins TRBV11-2 to TRBJ2-3; 8 nucleotides agree with TRBD1. The germline CDR1 and CDR2 sequences are SGHAT and FQNNGV. The ends lost 5 bases at V and 0 bases at J; junction bases unmatched: 4. The CDR3 spans 15 residues. For the CDR3, the DNA is TGTGCCAGCAGCCCCTGGACAGGGAGCACAGATACGCAGTATTTT. Translated, it gives CASSPWTGSTDTQYF.

CDR3 region: CASSPSGGGTEAFF. In DNA form, the CDR3 reads TGTGCCAGCTCACCCTCTGGGGGCGGCACTGAAGCTTTCTTT. V usage is TRBV18 and J usage is TRBJ1-1, with a possible D match to TRBD1 (6 bases). V was pared by 3 bases and J by 4 bases, with 12 bases between. The CDR3 totals 14 residues. CDR1 is KGHSH and CDR2 is LQKENI in the germline V gene.

V and J are TRBV7-2 and TRBJ2-7, with D tentatively TRBD2 (6 bases). V lost 5 bases, J lost 3 bases, and 17 bases lay in between. Germline CDR1 and CDR2: SGHTA and FQGNSA. The CDR3 has 15 residues. CDR3 bases: TGTGCCAGCAGCGCGGGCCCGGGAGCGAGCTACGAGCAGTACTTC. It is translated as CASSAGPGASYEQYF.

This clone occurred once. The chain carries TRBV5-6 and TRBJ1-1; 11 bases line up with TRBD1. Trimming at V came to 2 bases and at J to 3 bases, leaving 3 bases not matched to a gene. CDR3 size: 15 residues. Germline V gene data show CDR1 as SGHDT and CDR2 as YYEEEE. The CDR3: CASSFGDRGDTEAFF. The CDR3 nucleotides read TGTGCCAGCAGCTTCGGGGACAGGGGGGACACTGAAGCTTTCTTT.

The rearrangement joins TRBV14 to TRBJ2-7; D is undetermined. CDR3 length: 13 amino acids. Germline V CDR1 and CDR2: SGHDN, FVKESK. V lost 4 bases and J 2 bases, leaving 9 bases between the germline ends. CDR3 in DNA: TGTGCCAGCAGCCTATTCGGAGCCTACGAGCAGTACTTC. This gives the protein CASSLFGAYEQYF. Variable domain in full (rest from reference TRBV14 and TRBJ2-7): EAGVTQFPSHSVIEKGQTVTLRCDPISGHDNLYWYRRVMGKEIKFLLHFVKESKQDESGMPNNRFLAERTGGTYSTLKVQPAELEDSGVYFCASSLFGAYEQYFGPGTRLTVT.

A few counts support this clone. The chain links TRBV7-2 to TRBJ1-1, with D tentatively TRBD1 (6 bases). Germline CDR1 reads SGHTA; CDR2 reads FQGNSA. The CDR3 totals 14 residues. V was trimmed by 1 base and J by 1 base, leaving 7 bases between them. The CDR3 DNA reads TGTGCCAGCAGCTTAGGACAGGCGAACACTGAAGCTTTCTTT. It is translated as CASSLGQANTEAFF.

This sequence joins TRBV5-5 and TRBJ1-3; unclear D gene. The V and J ends lost 4 bases and 0 bases respectively, with 11 bases between them. The CDR3 has 15 residues. Germline V gene lookup returns CDR1 SGHKS and CDR2 YYEKEE (reference sequence). The CDR3 nucleotides read TGTGCCAGCAGCCCAGCCCGGGGCTCTGGAAACACCATATATTTT. Its translation is CASSPARGSGNTIYF.

As concerns this clone: This same CDR3 is encoded by further DNA sequences in the sample. This chain connects TRBV18 to TRBJ1-1; D ambiguous. There are 13 residues in the CDR3. Germline CDR1 KGHSH, CDR2 LQKENI. The germline V and J ends were trimmed by 3 bases and 0 bases, with 5 bases remaining between them. The CDR3 DNA reads TGTGCCAGCTCACCGGGCCTGAACACTGAAGCTTTCTTT. Translated: CASSPGLNTEAFF.